These 26 T cell receptor beta chains originate from one sample sequenced in a study of blood T cell repertoires in COVID-19. The assay was immunoSEQ multiplex PCR, and TCRdb's table has in-frame clones only and misses some. The data show approximately 110,000 clones, with roughly nine tenths seen just once and around 4.5% held by the top ten. The sample was peripheral blood. These receptors originate from a man aged 40-50 years with acute or convalescent COVID-19.

In its sample, this clone was seen many times. The J gene is TRBJ1-1, the V gene TRBV19; D is unresolved. The V gene's germline CDR1 is LNHDA and CDR2 SQIVND (reference sequence). V dropped 1 base and J dropped 4 bases, with 13 bases sitting between them. The CDR3 length is 15 residues. The CDR3 loop is CASSIGLGSGTEAFF. The CDR3 nucleotides are TGTGCCAGTAGTATAGGGCTCGGCAGCGGCACTGAAGCTTTCTTT.

The V and J genes are TRBV11-3 and TRBJ1-3; 8 bases agree with TRBD1. Germline V lookup: CDR1 SGHNT, CDR2 YENEEA. The V and J ends lost 5 bases and 2 bases, in that order; junction bases with no gene match: 5. The CDR3 is 15 residues long. CDR3 region: CASSAATGAGNTIYF. In nucleotides, the CDR3 is TGTGCCAGCAGCGCGGCGACAGGGGCTGGAAACACCATATATTTT.

CDR3: CASSLGTSGREDTQYF. For the CDR3, the DNA is TGTGCCAGCAGCCTAGGGACTAGCGGGAGGGAGGATACGCAGTATTTT. The chain links TRBV5-6 to TRBJ2-3; 16 nucleotides agree with TRBD2. This CDR3 spans 16 amino acids. Germline loops: CDR1 SGHDT, CDR2 YYEEEE. With 4 bases clipped from V and 6 bases from J, the junction kept 5 bases outside the gene matches.

This rearrangement joins TRBV6-6 to TRBJ1-1; TRBD1 agrees at 7 bases. The ends lost 2 bases at V and 7 bases at J; junction bases unmatched: 4. Germline V gene lookup returns CDR1 MNHNY and CDR2 SVGAGI (reference sequence). The CDR3 totals 13 residues. The CDR3 spells CASSYRGLSEAFF. The CDR3 DNA follows: TGTGCCAGCAGTTACAGGGGGCTCAGTGAAGCTTTCTTT.

CDR3 loop: CASSTAGYVEETQYF. CDR3 sequence (DNA): TGTGCCAGCAGTACAGCGGGGTATGTAGAAGAGACCCAGTACTTC. This chain joins TRBV6-5 and TRBJ2-5; 7 positions agree with TRBD2. The junction had 9 bases not matched to a gene; V was cut back by 5 bases and J by 3 bases. Germline lookup yields CDR1 MNHEY and CDR2 SVGAGI. The CDR3 runs to 15 residues.

Note on this clone: Because the CDR3 is missing its conserved closing phenylalanine or tryptophan, this is likely a read error. No DNA is shown, since the ends of the CDR3 on it are uncertain; the CDR3 is the one TCRdb lists. V gene TRBV3-1 (or the pseudogene TRBV3-2) combines with J gene TRBJ1-6. The CDR3 is 9 amino acids in total, end residues counted. CDR1 is LGHDT, CDR2 YNNKEL, per germline (reference sequence). The CDR3 loop reads CASTRSGIA.

The J gene is TRBJ2-5, the V gene TRBV5-5; TRBD1 is a possible D gene (6 bases). This CDR3 spans 14 amino acids. The germline V and J ends were trimmed by 0 bases and 9 bases, with 15 bases remaining between them. Germline V CDR1 and CDR2: SGHKS, YYEKEE (reference sequence). Here the CDR3 DNA reads TGTGCCAGCAGCTTGGATGTCCAGGCAGGGGCCCAGTACTTC. This translates into CASSLDVQAGAQYF.

The chain uses TRBV6-1 and TRBJ1-2; perhaps TRBD1 as D (6 bases). There are 13 residues in the CDR3. V shed 2 bases and J shed 5 bases, with 9 bases lying between them. Germline CDR1 is MNHNS and CDR2 is SASEGT. CDR3: CASSEYRVYGYTF. CDR3 in DNA: TGTGCCAGCAGTGAATACAGGGTTTATGGCTACACCTTC.

This chain links TRBV18 with TRBJ2-5, with TRBD2 matching over 8 bases. The CDR3 contains 15 residues. Germline V lookup: CDR1 KGHSH, CDR2 LQKENI. V trimming: 3 bases; J trimming: 5 bases; junction bases outside the gene matches: 8. Written as DNA, the CDR3 is TGTGCCAGCTCACCCGAGCGGGAGCAGTTGGAGACCCAGTACTTC. Residues: CASSPEREQLETQYF.

This chain links TRBV4-2 with TRBJ2-1, with 7 positions matching TRBD1. Germline loops: CDR1 LGHNA, CDR2 YNFKEQ. Trimming took 6 bases from V and 8 from J; bases not matched to a gene: 10. The CDR3 has 14 residues. CDR3 protein: CASSRRTGWDEQFF. The CDR3 DNA reads as TGTGCCAGCAGTCGCCGGACAGGATGGGATGAGCAGTTCTTC.

The chain carries TRBV7-8 and TRBJ2-7; 12 positions match TRBD2. The CDR3 is 16 amino acids. CDR1 and CDR2 (germline): SGHVS, FQNEAQ. J gave up 3 bases and V 5 bases, and 8 bases lay outside the gene matches. The chain's CDR3 is CASSRGWTSGNYEQYF. DNA of the CDR3: TGTGCCAGCAGCCGAGGTTGGACTAGCGGGAACTACGAGCAGTACTTC.

V usage is TRBV5-1 and J usage is TRBJ1-2; D gene unclear. The ends were cut back, 4 bases at V and 5 bases at J, with 15 bases in the middle. Germline-derived CDR1 and CDR2 are SGHRS and YFSETQ. CDR3 length equals 14 residues. DNA for the CDR3: TGCGCCAGCAGCCCGGAGGGAGGGAAATATGGCTACACCTTC. Translating it yields CASSPEGGKYGYTF.

The rearrangement links TRBV9 to TRBJ1-4; D possibly corresponds to TRBD1 (5 bases). This CDR3 region has 14 residues. Germline lookup yields CDR1 SGDLS and CDR2 YYNGEE. Trimming stripped 0 bases from V and 8 bases from J, with 11 bases between. For the CDR3, the DNA is TGTGCCAGCAGCGTAGTAGGGGATGGGGAAAAACTGTTTTTT. Its protein is CASSVVGDGEKLFF. The variable domain in full, completed from reference TRBV9 and TRBJ1-4, reads DSGVTQTPKHLITATGQRVTLRCSPRSGDLSVYWYQQSLDQGLQFLIQYYNGEERAKGNILERFSAQQFPDLHSELNLSSLELGDSALYFCASSVVGDGEKLFFGSGTQLSVL.

This chain connects TRBV30 to TRBJ1-5, with a tentative D call TRBD1 (6 bases). Germline loops: CDR1 GTSNPN, CDR2 SVGIG (reference sequence). V gave up 5 bases and J gave up 0 bases, with 11 bases separating them. The CDR3 is 14 amino acids. DNA of the CDR3: TGTGCCTGGGGACAGACTTATAGCAATCAGCCCCAGCATTTT. It is translated as CAWGQTYSNQPQHF.

The V and J genes are TRBV2 and TRBJ1-3, with D possibly TRBD1 on 5 matching bases. Germline V CDR1 and CDR2: SNHLY, FYNNEI. The CDR3 runs 17 residues. V was pared by 7 bases and J by 2 bases, with 21 bases between. The CDR3 sequence is CASTPRGLPNTGNTIYF. CDR3 sequence (DNA): TGTGCCAGCACGCCGCGGGGACTCCCAAACACTGGAAACACCATATATTTT.

The V gene is TRBV6-2 or TRBV6-3, the J gene TRBJ1-5, with 12 bases that match TRBD1. J was trimmed by 13 bases and V by 5 bases; bases with no gene match: 9. The CDR3 spans 14 residues. CDR1 is MNHEY and CDR2 is SVGEGT in the germline V gene. This chain's CDR3 is CASSRDRGQAVQHF. The CDR3 region has the DNA TGTGCCAGCAGTCGGGACAGGGGGCAGGCGGTACAGCATTTT.

The rearrangement links TRBV7-8 to TRBJ1-2; 7 bases fit TRBD1. CDR1 is SGHVS, CDR2 FQNEAQ, per germline. V shed 4 bases and J 8 bases; nucleotides not matched to a gene: 10. This CDR3 is 14 amino acids long. In DNA, the CDR3 is TGTGCCAGCAGCTCACAAGACAGGGCCTGGGGCTACACCTTC. Translating gives CASSSQDRAWGYTF.

V is TRBV5-1 and J is TRBJ2-7; possible D gene TRBD2, 5 bases. Trimming took off 3 bases at V and 0 bases at J, with 13 bases between the two ends. CDR3 length equals 15 residues. Germline V gene data show CDR1 as SGHRS and CDR2 as YFSETQ. Here the CDR3 reads CASSSVRGTSYEQYF. CDR3 DNA: TGCGCCAGCAGCTCCGTACGGGGAACCTCCTACGAGCAGTACTTC.

The chain joins TRBV7-9 to TRBJ1-1; D call uncertain. CDR3 length: 13 residues. Trimming took off 1 base at V and 7 bases at J, with 10 bases between the two ends. From germline, CDR1 is SEHNR and CDR2 FQNEAQ (reference sequence). This CDR3 is CASSLGPGIEAFF. The CDR3 DNA reads TGTGCCAGCAGCTTAGGTCCAGGCATTGAAGCTTTCTTT.

The J gene is TRBJ2-7, the V gene TRBV29-1; D is uncertain. Trimming pared 7 bases from V and 3 bases from J, leaving 19 bases between. This CDR3 comprises 14 residues. Germline V gives CDR1 SQVTM, CDR2 ANQGSEA. CDR3 region: CSATPLAGIYEQYF. DNA of the CDR3: TGCAGCGCCACACCGCTCGCAGGTATCTACGAGCAGTACTTC.

The chain has TRBV4-3 and TRBJ2-7, with D unclear. V was pared by 1 base and J by 6 bases, with 13 bases between. Germline CDR1 LGHNA, CDR2 YSLEER. This CDR3 is 14 amino acids long. The CDR3 sequence is CASSQGWLSPEQYF. CDR3 sequence (DNA): TGCGCCAGCAGCCAAGGGTGGCTTTCTCCCGAGCAGTACTTC.

This sequence joins TRBV29-1 and TRBJ1-2; possibly TRBD1 for D (5 bases). This CDR3 is built from 13 residues. Trimming left V 3 bases short and J 8 bases short, with 16 bases between. Germline loops: CDR1 SQVTM, CDR2 ANQGSEA. CDR3 bases: TGCAGCGTTGATTGGGGTCAGTGGGGCGGCTACACCTTC. Protein: CSVDWGQWGGYTF.

J is TRBJ1-4 and V is TRBV7-8; 9 bases agree with TRBD1. Looked up from germline, CDR1 is SGHVS and CDR2 is FQNEAQ. Losses at the gene ends were 5 bases for V and 6 bases for J; bases not matched to a gene: 4. The CDR3 sequence is 14 residues long. CDR3 bases: TGTGCCAGCAGCACAGGGGGCTGGGATGAAAAACTGTTTTTT. Encoded protein: CASSTGGWDEKLFF. The full variable domain, with the rest looked up from reference TRBV7-8 and TRBJ1-4, is GAGVSQSPRYKVAKRGQDVALRCDPISGHVSLFWYQQALGQGPEFLTYFQNEAQLDKSGLPSDRFFAERPEGSVSTLKIQRTQQEDSAVYLCASSTGGWDEKLFFGSGTQLSVL.

DNA of the CDR3: TGCAGCGTTGAAGATCTTCAGGGCTATGGCTACACCTTC. Its protein is CSVEDLQGYGYTF. V gene TRBV29-1 combines with J gene TRBJ1-2; tentatively, D is TRBD1 (5 bases). The CDR3 is 13 residues long. Trimming pared 0 bases from V and 4 bases from J, leaving 9 bases between. CDR1 is SQVTM, CDR2 ANQGSEA, per germline.

The chain is built from TRBV10-3 and TRBJ2-1; 11 bases fit TRBD2. Per germline, CDR1 ENHRY and CDR2 SYGVKD. CDR3 size: 16 residues. After removal of 3 bases from V and 5 bases from J, the junction contained 6 bases not matched to a gene. CDR3 residues: CAISDSGLAVHNEQFF. CDR3 sequence (DNA): TGTGCCATCAGTGACTCGGGACTAGCGGTCCACAATGAGCAGTTCTTC.

This clone was seen once. This chain connects TRBV19 to TRBJ2-1, with 11 bases aligning to TRBD2. Looked up from germline, CDR1 is LNHDA and CDR2 is SQIVND (reference sequence). CDR3 length equals 16 residues. V shed 5 bases and J 3 bases; nucleotides not matched to a gene: 6. CDR3: CASSAGTSGLYNEQFF. The CDR3 region has the DNA TGTGCCAGTAGTGCCGGGACTAGCGGTCTCTACAATGAGCAGTTCTTC.